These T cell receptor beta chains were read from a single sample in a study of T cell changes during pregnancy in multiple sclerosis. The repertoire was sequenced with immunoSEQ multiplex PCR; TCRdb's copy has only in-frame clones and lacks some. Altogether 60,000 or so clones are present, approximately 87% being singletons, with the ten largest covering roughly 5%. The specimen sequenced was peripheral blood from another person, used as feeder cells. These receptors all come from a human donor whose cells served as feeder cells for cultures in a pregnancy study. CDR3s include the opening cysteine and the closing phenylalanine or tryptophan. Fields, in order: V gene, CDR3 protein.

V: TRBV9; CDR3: CASSVGGDPRVYGYTF
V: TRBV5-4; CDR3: CASSLGFTYEQYF
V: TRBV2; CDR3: CASSALAGTDTQYF
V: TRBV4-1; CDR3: CASSQGGVGEKLFF
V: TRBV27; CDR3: CASSSYRRGNTGELFF
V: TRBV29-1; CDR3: CSVAGLRADTGELFF
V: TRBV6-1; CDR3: CASSLGQGGNEKLFF
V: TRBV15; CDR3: CATTEATDTQYF
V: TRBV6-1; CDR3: CASSEGRDNSPLHF
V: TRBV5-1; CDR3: CASSGDGRSSYNSPLHF